This entry describes one TCR beta chain. Germline V gene data show CDR1 as MNHNS and CDR2 as SASEGT. V was cut by 0 bases and J by 1 base, with 10 bases left in between. CDR3 length: 16 residues. This entry belongs to a study of blood T cell repertoires in COVID-19. For the study at large: Specimens from acute and convalescent COVID-19 originated in the United States, Italy and Spain. The cDNA or gDNA used as material had been derived from T cells, B-cell-depleted T cells, or PBMCs.

Per the original data handling: Reference gene primers were amplified, and this amplification served to estimate nucleated cell counts. Only in-frame clones appear in the TCRdb table, and some are missing; sequencing was by immunoSEQ multiplex PCR. V and J calls and clone size are given by that table; D and trimming were obtained from the DNA. The table shows fewer than 300,000 clones, with 84% occurring only once. The source of this sequence is a human donor in a cohort sampled during active COVID-19. The chain joins TRBV6-1 to TRBJ1-5, with D uncertain. Sample: peripheral blood. The CDR3 bases are TGTGCCAGCAGTGAAGCGCTTCTGAGGAGCAATCAGCCCCAGCATTTT. Translation: CASSEALLRSNQPQHF.